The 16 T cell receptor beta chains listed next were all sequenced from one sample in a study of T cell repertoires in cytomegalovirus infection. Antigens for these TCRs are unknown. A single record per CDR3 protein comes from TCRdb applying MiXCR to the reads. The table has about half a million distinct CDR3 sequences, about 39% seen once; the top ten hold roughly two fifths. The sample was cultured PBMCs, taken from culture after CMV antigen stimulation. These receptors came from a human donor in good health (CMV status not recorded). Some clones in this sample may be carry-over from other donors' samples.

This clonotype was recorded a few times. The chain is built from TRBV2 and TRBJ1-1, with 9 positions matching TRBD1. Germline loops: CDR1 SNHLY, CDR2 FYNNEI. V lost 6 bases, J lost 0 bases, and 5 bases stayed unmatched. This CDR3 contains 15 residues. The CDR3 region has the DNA TGTGCCAGCAGCGGACAGGGGAGCATGAACACTGAAGCTTTCTTT. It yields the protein CASSGQGSMNTEAFF.

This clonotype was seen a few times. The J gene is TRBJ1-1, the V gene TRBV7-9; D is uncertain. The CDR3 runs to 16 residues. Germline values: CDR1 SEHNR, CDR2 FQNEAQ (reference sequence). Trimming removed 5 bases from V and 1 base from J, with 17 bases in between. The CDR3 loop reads CASSPSAGMGNTEAFF. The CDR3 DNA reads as TGTGCCAGCAGCCCATCCGCGGGGATGGGGAACACTGAAGCTTTCTTT.

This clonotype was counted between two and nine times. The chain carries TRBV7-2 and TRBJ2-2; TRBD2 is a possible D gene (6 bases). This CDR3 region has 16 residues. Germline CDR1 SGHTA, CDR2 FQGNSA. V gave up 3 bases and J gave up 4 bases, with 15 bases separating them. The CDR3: CASSFAGPRVTGELFF. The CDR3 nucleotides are TGTGCCAGCAGCTTCGCGGGACCCCGGGTCACCGGGGAGCTGTTTTTT.

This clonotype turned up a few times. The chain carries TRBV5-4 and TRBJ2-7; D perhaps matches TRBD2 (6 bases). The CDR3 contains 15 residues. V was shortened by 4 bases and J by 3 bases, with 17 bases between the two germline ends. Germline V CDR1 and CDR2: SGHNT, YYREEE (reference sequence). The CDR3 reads CASSRARDVGYEQYF. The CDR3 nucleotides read TGTGCCAGCAGCCGGGCGCGGGACGTAGGCTACGAGCAGTACTTC.

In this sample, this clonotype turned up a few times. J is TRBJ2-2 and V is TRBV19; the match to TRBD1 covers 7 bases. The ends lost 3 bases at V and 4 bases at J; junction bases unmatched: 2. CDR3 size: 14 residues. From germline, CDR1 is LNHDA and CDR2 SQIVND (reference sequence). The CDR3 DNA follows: TGTGCCAGTAGTATCTGGGACAGCACCGGGGAGCTGTTTTTT. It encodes CASSIWDSTGELFF.

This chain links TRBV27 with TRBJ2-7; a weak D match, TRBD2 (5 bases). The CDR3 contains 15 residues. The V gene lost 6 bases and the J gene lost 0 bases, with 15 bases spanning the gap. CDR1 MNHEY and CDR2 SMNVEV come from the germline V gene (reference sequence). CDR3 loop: CASSPRSGDSYEQYF. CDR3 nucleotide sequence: TGTGCCAGCAGCCCACGGAGCGGAGACTCCTACGAGCAGTACTTC.

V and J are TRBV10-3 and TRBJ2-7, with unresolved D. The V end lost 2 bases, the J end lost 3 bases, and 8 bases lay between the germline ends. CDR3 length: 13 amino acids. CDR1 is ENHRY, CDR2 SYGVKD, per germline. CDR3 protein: CAISEPTSYEQYF. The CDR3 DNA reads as TGTGCCATCAGTGAGCCAACAAGCTACGAGCAGTACTTC.

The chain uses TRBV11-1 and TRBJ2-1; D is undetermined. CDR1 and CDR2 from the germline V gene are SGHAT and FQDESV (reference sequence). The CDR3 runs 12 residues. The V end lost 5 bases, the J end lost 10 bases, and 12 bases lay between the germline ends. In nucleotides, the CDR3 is TGTGCCAGCAGCCGCAAGGATAGGGAGCAGTTCTTC. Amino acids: CASSRKDREQFF. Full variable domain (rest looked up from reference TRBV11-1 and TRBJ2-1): EAEVAQSPRYKITEKSQAVAFWCDPISGHATLYWYRQILGQGPELLVQFQDESVVDDSQLPKDRFSAERLKGVDSTLKIQPAELGDSAMYLCASSRKDREQFFGPGTRLTVL.

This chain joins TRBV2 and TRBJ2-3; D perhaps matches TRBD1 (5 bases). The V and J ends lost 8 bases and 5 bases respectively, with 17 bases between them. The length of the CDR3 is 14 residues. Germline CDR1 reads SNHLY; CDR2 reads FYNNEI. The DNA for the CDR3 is TGTGCCAGCGGGCAAATGACCGGACAAGATACGCAGTATTTT. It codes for CASGQMTGQDTQYF.

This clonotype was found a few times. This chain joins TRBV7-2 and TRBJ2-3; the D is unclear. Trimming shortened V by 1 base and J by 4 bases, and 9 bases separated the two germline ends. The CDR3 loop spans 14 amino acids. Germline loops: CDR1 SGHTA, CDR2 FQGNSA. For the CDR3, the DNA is TGTGCCAGCAGCTTAGAGGGTAGGGCAGATACGCAGTATTTT. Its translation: CASSLEGRADTQYF.

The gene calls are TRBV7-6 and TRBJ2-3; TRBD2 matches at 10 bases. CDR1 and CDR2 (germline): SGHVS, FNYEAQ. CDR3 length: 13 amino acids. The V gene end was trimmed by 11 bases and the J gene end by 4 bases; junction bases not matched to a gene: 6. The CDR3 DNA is TGTGCCTTGAAGCGGGGGGGCTCAGATACGCAGTATTTT. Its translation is CALKRGGSDTQYF.

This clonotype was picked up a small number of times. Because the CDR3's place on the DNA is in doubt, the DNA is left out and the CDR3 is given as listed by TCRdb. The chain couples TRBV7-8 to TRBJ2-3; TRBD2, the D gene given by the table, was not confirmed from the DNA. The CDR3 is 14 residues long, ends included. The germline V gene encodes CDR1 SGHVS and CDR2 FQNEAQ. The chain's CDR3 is CASSLGGVAGGIHF.

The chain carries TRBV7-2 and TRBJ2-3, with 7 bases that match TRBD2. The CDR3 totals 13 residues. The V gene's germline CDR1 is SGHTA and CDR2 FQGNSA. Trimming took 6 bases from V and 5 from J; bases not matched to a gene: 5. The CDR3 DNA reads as TGTGCCAGCAGGGGGGGGGGGGTAGATACGCAGTATTTT. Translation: CASRGGGVDTQYF.

In DNA form, the CDR3 reads TGTGCCAGTAGAACCTCATCAACTTCCTACAATGAGCAGTTCTTC. It yields the protein CASRTSSTSYNEQFF. The chain has TRBV19 and TRBJ2-1; D is undetermined. The CDR3 loop spans 15 amino acids. V was trimmed by 6 bases and J by 1 base, leaving 13 bases between them. CDR1 and CDR2 (germline): LNHDA, SQIVND (reference sequence).

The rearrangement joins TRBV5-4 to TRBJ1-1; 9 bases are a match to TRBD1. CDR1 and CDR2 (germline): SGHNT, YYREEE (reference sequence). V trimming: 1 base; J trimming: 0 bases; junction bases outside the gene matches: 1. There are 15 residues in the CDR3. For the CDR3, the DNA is TGTGCCAGCAGCTTGTGGGACAGGGTGAACACTGAAGCTTTCTTT. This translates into CASSLWDRVNTEAFF.

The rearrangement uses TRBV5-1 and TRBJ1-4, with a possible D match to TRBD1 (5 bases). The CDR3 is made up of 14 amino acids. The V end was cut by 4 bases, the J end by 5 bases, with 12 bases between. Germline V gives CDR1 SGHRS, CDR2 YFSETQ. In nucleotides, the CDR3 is TGCGCCAGCAGCCGGGACGTCCGAAATGAAAAACTGTTTTTT. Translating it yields CASSRDVRNEKLFF.